This is a list of T cell receptor beta chains from one sample in a study of blood T cell repertoires in COVID-19. The protocol was immunoSEQ multiplex PCR, while the TCRdb copy is restricted to in-frame clones and leaves out a portion. The sample carries 200,000 or so clones, about nine tenths recorded once. Material for sequencing was peripheral blood. These receptors originate from a man of 80 years or more with acute or convalescent COVID-19. Both conserved end residues are part of each CDR3. A D gene is named only where the DNA matches it firmly. The size of a clone is reported for some rows only, either as once, few or many, or as a class for expanded clones.

j_call v_call clone_size d_call cdr3_nt cdr3_aa
TRBJ1-1 TRBV7-6 . . TGTGCCAGCAGCTTAGCCACAGGAGCTTTCTTT CASSLATGAFF
TRBJ1-2 TRBV6-2/TRBV6-3 . . TGTGCCAGCAGTTCCACAGGAAACTATGGCTACACCTTC CASSSTGNYGYTF
TRBJ2-1 TRBV18 . . TGTGCCAGCTCACCCCGCAGTAGCTCCCCCGCCAATGAGCAGTTCTTC CASSPRSSSPANEQFF
TRBJ2-2 TRBV28 . . TGTGCCAGCAGTGGGGGCGGAATTAACACCGGGGAGCTGTTTTTT CASSGGGINTGELFF
TRBJ1-6 TRBV27 . . TGTGCCAGCAGTTTATCTGGCAGTCCTAATTCACCCCTCCACTTT CASSLSGSPNSPLHF
TRBJ1-1 TRBV19 . TRBD1 TGTGCCAGTAGTCGTATCGGACAGGGCCGGGCTGAAGCTTTCTTT CASSRIGQGRAEAFF
TRBJ2-5 TRBV6-5 . TRBD2 TGTGCCAGCAGGGGACTAGCTCAAGGGGGGGAGACCCAGTACTTC CASRGLAQGGETQYF
TRBJ1-1 TRBV29-1 . TRBD1 TGCAGCGCCGCAGGGGGCTCTAAGGACACTGAAGCTTTCTTT CSAAGGSKDTEAFF
TRBJ1-2 TRBV11-2 . . TGTGCCAGCAGCTTAGACAGGGATTACTATGGCTACACCTTC CASSLDRDYYGYTF
TRBJ2-5 TRBV29-1 . . TGCAGCGTTGATTGTTCGGCCGAGGAAATCCAAGAGACCCAGTACTTC CSVDCSAEEIQETQYF
TRBJ2-5 TRBV24-1 . . TGTGCCACCAGGGGCCCCGGTGTGGCCCAAGAGACCCAGTACTTC CATRGPGVAQETQYF
TRBJ2-7 TRBV19 . TRBD2 TGTGCCAGTAGTATCGGCGGGAGCAGATACGAGCAGTACTTC CASSIGGSRYEQYF
TRBJ1-4 TRBV18 . . TGTGCCAGCCACCCCCAGGGTTATAATGAAAAACTGTTTTTT CASHPQGYNEKLFF
TRBJ2-7 TRBV10-1 . TRBD2 TGCGCCAGCAGTGAAGGGACTAGCGGGAGCCTAACCCAAGACGAGCAGTACTTC CASSEGTSGSLTQDEQYF
TRBJ1-1 TRBV20-1 . TRBD1 TGCAGTGCTAGTCAGGGGGCGAACACTGAAGCTTTCTTT CSASQGANTEAFF
TRBJ1-4 TRBV11-1 . . TGTGCCAGCAGCTTCCGGTCGTCAGGAGAAAAACTGTTTTTT CASSFRSSGEKLFF
TRBJ1-6 TRBV7-2 . . TGTGCCAGCAGCTTCGGTCCTGTCTCACCCCTCCACTTT CASSFGPVSPLHF
TRBJ2-1 TRBV18 . . TGTGCCAGCTCACCAGTCCTTATCGGCTCCTACAATGAGCAGTTCTTC CASSPVLIGSYNEQFF
TRBJ1-3 TRBV5-1 . . TGCGCCAGCAGCACCCAGCCAACTACTGGAAACACCATATATTTT CASSTQPTTGNTIYF
TRBJ2-4 TRBV24-1 . . TGTGCCACCAGTGAGCAACAGGGAGCCAAAAACATTCAGTACTTC CATSEQQGAKNIQYF
TRBJ1-1 TRBV19 . TRBD1 TGTGCCAGTAGTCCATGGACAGGGTCCAACACTGAAGCTTTCTTT CASSPWTGSNTEAFF
TRBJ2-7 TRBV5-1 few . TGCGCCAGCAGCTTGGTCAGCTACGAGCAGTACTTC CASSLVSYEQYF
TRBJ2-3 TRBV5-8 . . TGTGCCAGCAGCAAAGGACAGCTTACGCAGTATTTT CASSKGQLTQYF
TRBJ1-2 TRBV19 . . TGTGCCAGTAGTATCTCCCGGGGGAACTATGGCTACACCTTC CASSISRGNYGYTF
TRBJ2-6 TRBV7-3 once . TGTGCCAGCAGCCCCCGGGGGTCGGCCCAGGGGGCCAACGTCCTGACTTTC CASSPRGSAQGANVLTF
TRBJ2-6 TRBV19 . TRBD1 TGTGCCGGACAGACAGGGGATTCTGGGGCCAACGTCCTGACTTTC CAGQTGDSGANVLTF
TRBJ2-5 TRBV30 . TRBD1 TGTGCCTGGGATACAGGGGAGGAGACCCAGTACTTC CAWDTGEETQYF
TRBJ2-3 TRBV7-6 . TRBD2 TGTGCCAGCAGCCCTCTAGCGGAAAGCACAGATACGCAGTATTTT CASSPLAESTDTQYF
TRBJ2-2 TRBV18 few . TGTGCCAGCTCCCGTACGAACACCGGGGAGCTGTTTTTT CASSRTNTGELFF
TRBJ1-2 TRBV6-2/TRBV6-3 once TRBD1 TGTGCCAGCAGTTACGGGACAGGGGGCTATGGCTACACCTTC CASSYGTGGYGYTF
TRBJ1-1 TRBV16 once . TGTGCCAGCAGCCAGTCCTCCGGTGGACAGTCGTCTTTCTTT CASSQSSGGQSSFF
TRBJ2-1 TRBV6-5 . TRBD1 TGTGCCAGCAGTTACACCCGGACAGGCTCCTACAATGAGCAGTTCTTC CASSYTRTGSYNEQFF
TRBJ1-5 TRBV4-2 . . TGTGCCAGCAGCCAAGTGCGGGATAGCAATCAGCCCCAGCATTTT CASSQVRDSNQPQHF
TRBJ2-1 TRBV6-2/TRBV6-3 . . TGTGCCAGCAGTAGTAGTGAGGGCCGCAATGAGCAGTTCTTC CASSSSEGRNEQFF
TRBJ2-3 TRBV6-5 . TRBD1 TGTGCCAGCAGTTTCATTCGACAGGGAGGCACAGATACGCAGTATTTT CASSFIRQGGTDTQYF
TRBJ1-6 TRBV5-1 . TRBD1 TGCGCCAGCGGACAGGGGGCCGGTAATTCACCCCTCCACTTT CASGQGAGNSPLHF
TRBJ1-5 TRBV24-1 once . TGTGCCACCAGCCAAACAGGGATTCAGCCCCAGCATTTT CATSQTGIQPQHF
TRBJ1-5 TRBV6-1 . TRBD1 TGTGCCAGCAGTGAAGCGGGACAGGGCAATCAGCCCCAGCATTTT CASSEAGQGNQPQHF
TRBJ1-1 TRBV6-5 . . TGTGCCAGCAGTTCAGGGCACGCAGAAGCTTTCTTT CASSSGHAEAFF
TRBJ2-3 TRBV3-1/TRBV3-2 . TRBD2 TGTGCCAGCAATCTAGCGGGAGTGTCGGATACGCAGTATTTT CASNLAGVSDTQYF
TRBJ2-3 TRBV18 . . TGTGCCAGCTCACCACGACATCCTCCATCAGATACGCAGTATTTT CASSPRHPPSDTQYF
TRBJ1-2 TRBV27 . TRBD1 TGTGCCAGCAGGTCAACCGGGACAGGGGACAGGGGCTACACCTTC CASRSTGTGDRGYTF
TRBJ1-2 TRBV18 . TRBD1 TGTGCCAGCTCACTAACCGGGACAGGTTATGGCTACACCTTC CASSLTGTGYGYTF
TRBJ2-3 TRBV20-1 . . TGCAGTGCTAGTAATTCGGCGGGGCGCACAGATACGCAGTATTTT CSASNSAGRTDTQYF
TRBJ1-5 TRBV11-2 few TRBD1 TGTGCCAGCAGCGAGCAACAGGGGCAGAATCAGCCCCAGCATTTT CASSEQQGQNQPQHF
TRBJ2-1 TRBV28 . TRBD2 TGTGCCAGCAGTCCGCGGACTAGCGGGCTCTACAATGAGCAGTTCTTC CASSPRTSGLYNEQFF
TRBJ2-1 TRBV27 . TRBD2 TGTGCCAGCAGTCTAAGACTAGCGGGAGACAATGAGCAGTTCTTC CASSLRLAGDNEQFF
TRBJ2-5 TRBV5-4 . . TGTGCCAGCAGCGCTGGCTGGGGAGTAGAAGAGACCCAGTACTTC CASSAGWGVEETQYF
TRBJ1-2 TRBV6-1 . . TGTGCCAGCAGTGAATTCCCAGGGGTGGATGGCTACACCTTC CASSEFPGVDGYTF
TRBJ2-7 TRBV10-1 . TRBD1 TGCGCCAGCAACCTGGGACAGGGGGCCTACGAGCAGTACTTC CASNLGQGAYEQYF
TRBJ1-5 TRBV19 once TRBD1 TGTGCCAGTAGTACCACAGGGGGAGGGAGGCAGCCCCAGCATTTT CASSTTGGGRQPQHF
TRBJ1-4 TRBV6-5 . . TGTGCCAGCAGAGGGGTAGGGGAAAAACTGTTTTTT CASRGVGEKLFF
TRBJ1-6 TRBV28 . . TGTGCCAGCAGTTTAACGGGGGTGTACGTTAATTCACCCCTCCACTTT CASSLTGVYVNSPLHF
TRBJ2-1 TRBV3-1/TRBV3-2 . TRBD2 TGTGCCAGCAGCCAAGATACTAGCGGGACAGAGCAGTTCTTC CASSQDTSGTEQFF
TRBJ2-3 TRBV3-1/TRBV3-2 . TRBD2 TGTGCCAGCAGCCAAGACAAGACGTGGGGACTAGCGGGAGGGTCCAGCACAGATACGCAGTATTTT CASSQDKTWGLAGGSSTDTQYF
TRBJ2-1 TRBV7-9 . TRBD1 TGTGCCAGCAGCTTAGGACAGGGTGGAGGCAATGAGCAGTTCTTC CASSLGQGGGNEQFF
TRBJ2-6 TRBV29-1 . . TGCAGCGCCCGAGCAGGGGCTGGGGCCAACGTCCTGACTTTC CSARAGAGANVLTF
TRBJ1-1 TRBV30 . . TGTGCCTGGAGTGTAGGCTGGGGCATAGACACTGAAGCTTTCTTT CAWSVGWGIDTEAFF